These 24 T cell receptor beta chains share one sample of origin, sequenced in a study of OX40 agonist ivuxolimab in advanced cancers. TCRdb keeps only in-frame clones here, not all; method: immunoSEQ multiplex PCR. The data show about 88,000 clones, with approximately 85% seen just once and 0.2% to 0.25% held by the top ten. The specimen was CD4+ or CD8+ T cells sorted from blood, collected in a trial of the OX40 agonist ivuxolimab. The receptors here all came from an adult with an advanced solid tumor such as melanoma, head and neck, liver or kidney cancer.

V gene TRBV5-1 combines with J gene TRBJ2-7; 15 bases are shared with TRBD2. V was pared by 4 bases and J by 3 bases, with 8 bases of the junction left unmatched. Per germline, CDR1 SGHRS and CDR2 YFSETQ. The CDR3 has 17 residues. CDR3 amino acids: CASSPGTSGRLIYEQYF. CDR3 DNA: TGCGCCAGCAGCCCTGGGACTAGCGGGAGGTTGATCTACGAGCAGTACTTC.

V gene TRBV6-6 combines with J gene TRBJ1-5; 8 bases are a match to TRBD1. The CDR3 runs 14 residues. CDR1 is MNHNY, CDR2 SVGAGI, per germline (reference sequence). J was trimmed by 5 bases and V by 6 bases; bases with no gene match: 6. The chain's CDR3 is CASSPDREYQPQHF. CDR3 coding DNA: TGTGCCAGCAGCCCGGACAGGGAGTATCAGCCCCAGCATTTT.

This rearrangement joins TRBV7-8 to TRBJ2-1, with a possible D match to TRBD2 (6 bases). The CDR3 runs to 13 residues. The germline gives CDR1 SGHVS, CDR2 FQNEAQ. Trimming stripped 4 bases from V and 4 bases from J, with 8 bases between. The CDR3, as DNA: TGTGCCAGCAGCTCGACTAGATACAATGAGCAGTTCTTC. It codes for CASSSTRYNEQFF.

This chain joins TRBV2 and TRBJ2-2; weak D call: TRBD2 (6 bases). CDR1 is SNHLY, CDR2 FYNNEI, per germline. V dropped 6 bases and J dropped 7 bases, with 18 bases sitting between them. The CDR3 covers 15 residues. The CDR3, as DNA: TGTGCCAGCAGGGCCGTCGGGGGAAAGATCGGGGAGCTGTTTTTT. This sequence encodes CASRAVGGKIGELFF.

This clone was counted only a few times. The chain uses TRBV27 and TRBJ1-1, with 8 bases fitting TRBD1. The CDR3 runs to 17 residues. Germline assignment: CDR1 MNHEY and CDR2 SMNVEV (reference sequence). The V gene end was trimmed by 5 bases and the J gene end by 2 bases; junction bases not matched to a gene: 13. Written as DNA, the CDR3 is TGTGCCAGCAGTGGAAGACAGGGGTCGCAGGGAAACACTGAAGCTTTCTTT. Its protein product is CASSGRQGSQGNTEAFF.

The chain uses TRBV9 and TRBJ2-3, with D perhaps matching TRBD1 (5 bases). This CDR3 comprises 17 residues. From germline, CDR1 is SGDLS and CDR2 YYNGEE. The V end lost 0 bases, the J end lost 0 bases, and 14 bases lay between the germline ends. The CDR3 loop reads CASSVVTGGGSTDTQYF. CDR3 DNA sequence: TGTGCCAGCAGCGTAGTAACAGGCGGCGGTAGCACAGATACGCAGTATTTT.

CDR3 coding DNA: TGTGCCAGCAGCCAAGATCCCTCCGGGAATAGCAATCAGCCCCAGCATTTT. It yields the protein CASSQDPSGNSNQPQHF. The chain has TRBV4-2 and TRBJ1-5; no definite D call. The V and J ends lost 0 bases and 0 bases respectively, with 12 bases between them. The CDR3 contains 17 residues. Germline loops: CDR1 LGHNA, CDR2 YNFKEQ.

The chain joins TRBV28 to TRBJ2-2; D remains ambiguous. V was clipped by 3 bases and J by 0 bases, with 14 bases between them. Looked up from germline, CDR1 is MDHEN and CDR2 is SYDVKM. The CDR3 contains 17 residues. CDR3 region: CASSFAEGRPNTGELFF. The CDR3 coding sequence is TGTGCCAGCAGTTTCGCGGAAGGGCGACCGAACACCGGGGAGCTGTTTTTT.

The chain recombines TRBV30 with TRBJ2-5, with a weak D call TRBD1 (5 bases). Germline assignment: CDR1 GTSNPN and CDR2 SVGIG (reference sequence). The CDR3 contains 11 residues. V gave up 3 bases and J gave up 7 bases, with 9 bases separating them. The CDR3 sequence: CAWSRVATQYF. The CDR3 DNA follows: TGTGCCTGGAGCAGGGTAGCGACCCAGTACTTC.

The chain joins TRBV4-1 to TRBJ2-7, with unresolved D. V was shortened by 1 base and J by 1 base, with 11 bases between the two germline ends. The CDR3 runs to 15 residues. Germline V gene data show CDR1 as MGHRA and CDR2 as YSYEKL. The CDR3 sequence: CASSQGLPNSYEQYF. DNA of the CDR3: TGCGCCAGCAGCCAAGGACTGCCGAATTCCTACGAGCAGTACTTC.

This clone came up many times. This chain joins TRBV2 and TRBJ2-7; a possible D gene is TRBD2 (6 bases). The CDR3 sequence is 13 residues long. Germline V gene data show CDR1 as SNHLY and CDR2 as FYNNEI. V lost 6 bases, J lost 2 bases, and 11 bases lay in between. The CDR3 nucleotides read TGTGCCAGCAGAAGGGACTCCCCCTACGAGCAGTACGTC. Its translation: CASRRDSPYEQYV.

V usage is TRBV21-1 and J usage is TRBJ2-1. TRBV21-1 has pseudogene status. CDR3 size: 12 residues. The CDR3 bases are TGTGCCAGCAGCAAAGTGTCCACCGAGCAGTTCTTC. Amino acid sequence: CASSKVSTEQFF.

The J gene is TRBJ1-2, the V gene TRBV11-3; D is uncertain. Per germline, CDR1 SGHNT and CDR2 YENEEA. The CDR3 is 17 amino acids. Trimming pared 0 bases from V and 4 bases from J, leaving 18 bases between. The CDR3 is CASSLDPGRGCSYGYTF. The CDR3 region has the DNA TGTGCCAGCAGCTTAGATCCCGGCAGAGGGTGTAGCTATGGCTACACCTTC.

The rearrangement joins TRBV27 to TRBJ2-2, with TRBD2 matching 7 bases. V lost 3 bases and J lost 6; bases outside the gene matches: 4. CDR1 and CDR2 from the germline V gene are MNHEY and SMNVEV (reference sequence). The CDR3 is 14 residues long. The CDR3 spells CASSFGRPPGELFF. For the CDR3, the DNA is TGTGCCAGCAGTTTCGGGAGGCCCCCCGGGGAGCTGTTTTTT.

V usage is TRBV7-9 and J usage is TRBJ1-1, with TRBD1 matching 9 bases. The J segment lost 6 bases and the V segment lost 5 bases, leaving 1 base of the junction unmatched. This CDR3 contains 12 residues. CDR1 SEHNR and CDR2 FQNEAQ come from the germline V gene (reference sequence). CDR3 residues: CASSRQGAEAFF. In DNA, the CDR3 is TGTGCCAGCAGCCGACAGGGGGCTGAAGCTTTCTTT.

The J gene is TRBJ2-5, the V gene TRBV5-1; D unclear. The germline gives CDR1 SGHRS, CDR2 YFSETQ. This CDR3 has 13 residues. Trimming took off 2 bases at V and 1 base at J, with 6 bases between the two ends. The chain's CDR3 is CASSFTAQETQYF. CDR3 nucleotides: TGCGCCAGCAGCTTTACAGCCCAAGAGACCCAGTACTTC.

The chain has TRBV5-5 and TRBJ2-1; 7 positions agree with TRBD2. The CDR3 contains 16 residues. Germline V gene lookup returns CDR1 SGHKS and CDR2 YYEKEE (reference sequence). The J segment lost 0 bases and the V segment lost 4 bases, leaving 7 bases of the junction unmatched. CDR3 amino acids: CASSRTGGSSYNEQFF. In nucleotides, the CDR3 is TGTGCCAGCAGCCGAACGGGAGGAAGCTCCTACAATGAGCAGTTCTTC.

This clone was observed a single time. The chain has TRBV4-2 and TRBJ2-6; 8 bases map to TRBD2. V lost 5 bases, J lost 0 bases, and 9 bases stayed unmatched. Germline lookup yields CDR1 LGHNA and CDR2 YNFKEQ. The CDR3 runs 18 residues. The CDR3 DNA is TGTGCCAGCAGCAACGTCGGGAGGGCGTACTCTGGGGCCAACGTCCTGACTTTC. This codes for CASSNVGRAYSGANVLTF.

The V call is TRBV7-9, the J call TRBJ1-1; 7 bases line up with TRBD1. Germline V CDR1 and CDR2: SEHNR, FQNEAQ (reference sequence). The junction had 4 bases not matched to a gene; V was cut back by 5 bases and J by 1 base. The CDR3 totals 14 residues. The CDR3 reads CASSQGTANTEAFF. CDR3 DNA: TGTGCCAGCAGCCAAGGGACAGCGAACACTGAAGCTTTCTTT.

The gene calls are TRBV6-1 and TRBJ2-1; D assignment may be TRBD1 or TRBD2 (5 bases each). The CDR3 extends over 14 amino acids. Germline CDR1 and CDR2: MNHNS and SASEGT. Trimming pared 5 bases from V and 6 bases from J, leaving 14 bases between. Written as DNA, the CDR3 is TGTGCCAGCAGTTTCGAGGGGCGAGGCAATGAGCAGTTCTTC. This encodes CASSFEGRGNEQFF.

The CDR3 region is CASSLEDSQYF. The CDR3 DNA follows: TGTGCCAGCAGCTTAGAAGACTCGCAGTACTTC. The chain has TRBV7-2 and TRBJ2-7; D is unclear. Germline V lookup: CDR1 SGHTA, CDR2 FQGNSA. The CDR3 has 11 residues. Trimming removed 1 base from V and 9 bases from J, with 7 bases in between.

The chain uses TRBV29-1 and TRBJ2-7; 7 bases are shared with TRBD1. Germline V lookup: CDR1 SQVTM, CDR2 ANQGSEA. CDR3 size: 12 residues. J lost 2 bases, V lost 8 bases, and 6 bases had no gene match. CDR3 loop: CSFRQGAYEQYV. Here the CDR3 DNA reads TGCAGCTTCCGACAGGGCGCCTACGAGCAGTACGTC.

This clone showed up just once. The gene calls are TRBV18 and TRBJ2-1; 10 bases are shared with TRBD2. The V segment lost 1 base and the J segment 2 bases; nucleotides outside the gene matches: 5. From germline, CDR1 is KGHSH and CDR2 LQKENI. The length of the CDR3 is 17 residues. For the CDR3, the DNA is TGTGCCAGCTCACCACTAGCGGGAGGAATCGCCTACAATGAGCAGTTCTTC. Its translation is CASSPLAGGIAYNEQFF. Using reference TRBV18 and TRBJ2-1 for the parts outside the CDR3, the full variable domain is NAGVMQNPRHLVRRRGQEARLRCSPMKGHSHVYWYRQLPEEGLKFMVYLQKENIIDESGMPKERFSAEFPKEGPSILRIQQVVRGDSAAYFCASSPLAGGIAYNEQFFGPGTRLTVL.

The V gene is TRBV7-6, the J gene TRBJ2-6; a weak D match, TRBD1 (5 bases). Germline V CDR1 and CDR2: SGHVS, FNYEAQ. V was cut by 1 base and J by 4 bases, with 14 bases left in between. This CDR3 spans 17 amino acids. CDR3 protein: CASSLGPARAGANVLTF. CDR3 nucleotide sequence: TGTGCCAGCAGCTTAGGGCCGGCCAGGGCAGGGGCCAACGTCCTGACTTTC.